This is a list of T cell receptor beta chains from one sample in a study of T cells after posttransplantation cyclophosphamide. Repertoires were generated with immunoSEQ multiplex PCR, while TCRdb's copy carries only in-frame clones and drops some. The counts give 15,000 or so clones, none of them seen only once; about 24% is held by the top ten. The sample here was PBMCs, taken after allogeneic stem cell transplant with posttransplant cyclophosphamide. These receptors came from a female patient aged 40-49 years who received an allogeneic stem cell transplant from an unrelated donor, was CMV-positive, and had acute GVHD only. Some T cells may have come from the graft donor. Each CDR3 is given with its conserved first and last residue. Each record gives: clone size, V gene, D gene, J gene, CDR3 protein, CDR3 DNA. A D gene is named only where the DNA matches it firmly. Clone sizes are given selectively: once, few, many, or a class where the clone is expanded.

abundance: many; v_gene: TRBV20-1; d_gene: -; j_gene: TRBJ2-1; CDR3aa: CSASRGGEQFF; CDR3nt: TGCAGTGCTAGTCGGGGTGGGGAGCAGTTCTTC
abundance: many; v_gene: TRBV7-9; d_gene: TRBD1; j_gene: TRBJ1-2; CDR3aa: CASSSSDRANGYTF; CDR3nt: TGTGCCAGCAGCTCCTCGGACAGGGCCAATGGCTACACCTTC
abundance: many; v_gene: TRBV7-8; d_gene: -; j_gene: TRBJ1-5; CDR3aa: CASSLAGRVSNQPQHF; CDR3nt: TGTGCCAGCAGCTTAGCGGGGAGGGTAAGCAATCAGCCCCAGCATTTT
abundance: many; v_gene: TRBV6-5; d_gene: -; j_gene: TRBJ2-1; CDR3aa: CASRSDSGQTQFF; CDR3nt: TGTGCCAGCAGATCTGACAGTGGCCAAACACAGTTCTTC
abundance: -; v_gene: TRBV7-3; d_gene: -; j_gene: TRBJ1-4; CDR3aa: CASSLMGGSIEFF; CDR3nt: TGTGCCAGCAGCTTAATGGGGGGGTCTATTGAGTTTTTT
abundance: medium-sized; v_gene: TRBV6-1; d_gene: -; j_gene: TRBJ1-1; CDR3aa: CASSEWGDTEAFF; CDR3nt: TGTGCCAGCAGTGAATGGGGGGACACTGAAGCTTTCTTT
abundance: -; v_gene: TRBV5-6; d_gene: TRBD1; j_gene: TRBJ1-2; CDR3aa: CASSFQGAWSGYTF; CDR3nt: TGTGCCAGCAGCTTCCAGGGGGCTTGGAGTGGCTACACCTTC
abundance: many; v_gene: TRBV5-3; d_gene: TRBD2; j_gene: TRBJ2-5; CDR3aa: CARSDGLAGGPVIPETQYF; CDR3nt: TGTGCCAGAAGCGACGGACTAGCGGGAGGGCCCGTAATTCCAGAGACCCAGTACTTC
abundance: -; v_gene: TRBV18; d_gene: TRBD1; j_gene: TRBJ2-3; CDR3aa: CASSPLRTGATDTQYF; CDR3nt: TGTGCCAGCTCACCCCTCCGGACAGGGGCAACAGATACGCAGTATTTT
abundance: medium-sized; v_gene: TRBV27; d_gene: -; j_gene: TRBJ2-2; CDR3aa: CASNSDGGTGELFF; CDR3nt: TGTGCCAGCAACTCAGACGGGGGAACCGGGGAGCTGTTTTTT
abundance: few; v_gene: TRBV6-6; d_gene: -; j_gene: TRBJ1-2; CDR3aa: CASSYSTLTMGYTF; CDR3nt: TGTGCCAGCAGTTACTCTACCCTAACTATGGGCTACACCTTC
abundance: many; v_gene: TRBV5-1; d_gene: -; j_gene: TRBJ2-7; CDR3aa: CASSLVGGSYEQYF; CDR3nt: TGCGCCAGCAGCTTGGTGGGAGGCTCCTACGAGCAGTACTTC
abundance: many; v_gene: TRBV7-9; d_gene: -; j_gene: TRBJ1-2; CDR3aa: CASSFVRGNYGYTF; CDR3nt: TGTGCCAGCAGCTTCGTCAGGGGCAACTATGGCTACACCTTC
abundance: few; v_gene: TRBV27; d_gene: -; j_gene: TRBJ2-2; CDR3aa: CASSLYDSKNTGELFF; CDR3nt: TGTGCCAGCAGTTTATATGACAGTAAGAACACCGGGGAGCTGTTTTTT
abundance: medium-sized; v_gene: TRBV7-9; d_gene: -; j_gene: TRBJ1-4; CDR3aa: CASSETAGSEKLFF; CDR3nt: TGTGCCAGCAGCGAGACAGCCGGTAGTGAAAAACTGTTTTTT
abundance: -; v_gene: TRBV27; d_gene: -; j_gene: TRBJ1-2; CDR3aa: CADRSGGDPYGYTF; CDR3nt: TGTGCTGACAGATCGGGGGGGGACCCTTATGGCTACACCTTC
abundance: -; v_gene: TRBV10-1; d_gene: -; j_gene: TRBJ2-2; CDR3aa: CASSEKWSGTNTGELFF; CDR3nt: TGCGCCAGCAGTGAGAAATGGAGCGGAACAAACACCGGGGAGCTGTTTTTT
abundance: many; v_gene: TRBV5-1; d_gene: -; j_gene: TRBJ2-5; CDR3aa: CASSAGTNKPQLETQYF; CDR3nt: TGCGCCAGCAGCGCAGGGACAAACAAGCCCCAGTTAGAGACCCAGTACTTC
abundance: many; v_gene: TRBV5-1; d_gene: -; j_gene: TRBJ2-5; CDR3aa: CASSEGGAGGETQYF; CDR3nt: TGCGCCAGCTCCGAGGGGGGGGCTGGGGGAGAGACCCAGTACTTC
abundance: -; v_gene: TRBV19; d_gene: -; j_gene: TRBJ1-5; CDR3aa: CASSTGGPQHF; CDR3nt: TGTGCCAGTAGTACGGGGGGGCCCCAGCATTTT
abundance: -; v_gene: TRBV27; d_gene: -; j_gene: TRBJ2-7; CDR3aa: CASSLSQGYEQYF; CDR3nt: TGTGCCAGCAGTTTAAGCCAGGGTTACGAGCAGTACTTC
abundance: -; v_gene: TRBV28; d_gene: TRBD1; j_gene: TRBJ2-3; CDR3aa: CASSRTGGLTDTQYF; CDR3nt: TGTGCCAGCAGCCGGACAGGGGGTTTGACAGATACGCAGTATTTT
abundance: many; v_gene: TRBV6-6; d_gene: TRBD1; j_gene: TRBJ1-2; CDR3aa: CASSQGQINYGYTF; CDR3nt: TGTGCCAGCAGCCAGGGACAGATTAACTATGGCTACACCTTC
abundance: few; v_gene: TRBV5-1; d_gene: TRBD2; j_gene: TRBJ2-3; CDR3aa: CASSLEASGSNADTQYF; CDR3nt: TGCGCCAGCAGCTTGGAGGCTAGCGGGAGTAACGCAGATACGCAGTATTTT
abundance: few; v_gene: TRBV25-1; d_gene: -; j_gene: TRBJ1-5; CDR3aa: CASRGTGLRQPQHF; CDR3nt: TGTGCCAGCAGAGGAACAGGGCTAAGGCAGCCCCAGCATTTT
abundance: many; v_gene: TRBV19; d_gene: TRBD2; j_gene: TRBJ2-1; CDR3aa: CASSMGLAGIYEQFF; CDR3nt: TGTGCCAGTAGTATGGGCCTAGCGGGTATCTATGAGCAGTTCTTC